One sample yielded the 11 T cell receptor beta chains listed below, sequenced in a study of cytomegalovirus exposure and HLA in healthy donors. Assay used: immunoSEQ multiplex PCR; TCRdb lists only in-frame clones, some missing. The sample carries over 60,000 clones, about 95% recorded once. The sequenced material came from PBMCs. All receptors come from a man between 18 and 29 years old in good health and CMV-seronegative.

The chain employs TRBV21-1 and TRBJ1-2; TRBD1 is taken as the D call from the table, unchecked against the DNA. TRBV21-1 is flagged as a pseudogene. This CDR3 spans 17 amino acids. CDR3 in amino acids: CASSKTGTVSSNYGYTF. CDR3 in DNA: TGTGCCAGCAGCAAAACGGGGACAGTTTCTTCTAACTATGGCTACACCTTC.

The chain employs TRBV6-5 and TRBJ1-1; TRBD1 aligns across 9 bases. The CDR3 sequence is 14 residues long. Germline V CDR1 and CDR2: MNHEY, SVGAGI. V gave up 2 bases and J gave up 11 bases; unmatched junction bases: 9. CDR3 sequence: CASSYGGTGLDAFF. The CDR3 DNA reads TGTGCCAGCAGTTACGGGGGGACAGGGTTGGACGCTTTCTTT.

The V call is TRBV11-2, the J call TRBJ2-1, with 10 bases that match TRBD1. Germline CDR1 SGHAT, CDR2 FQNNGV. The V segment lost 3 bases and the J segment 4 bases; nucleotides outside the gene matches: 3. CDR3 length: 15 residues. The CDR3 spells CASSLGQGRYNEQFF. DNA for the CDR3: TGTGCCAGCAGCTTGGGACAGGGGAGATACAATGAGCAGTTCTTC.

V and J are TRBV11-2 and TRBJ1-4; no clear D gene. The CDR3 runs 15 residues. Germline CDR1 SGHAT, CDR2 FQNNGV. Trimming pared 0 bases from V and 7 bases from J, leaving 12 bases between. The CDR3 loop reads CASSLEAGRSEKLFF. The CDR3 DNA is TGTGCCAGCAGCTTAGAGGCGGGGAGGAGTGAAAAACTGTTTTTT. Based on the CDR3 plus reference TRBV11-2 and TRBJ1-4, the full variable domain is EAGVAQSPRYKIIEKRQSVAFWCNPISGHATLYWYQQILGQGPKLLIQFQNNGVVDDSQLPKDRFSAERLKGVDSTLKIQPAKLEDSAVYLCASSLEAGRSEKLFFGSGTQLSVL.

CDR3: CASSLGLSRLTDTQYF. DNA for the CDR3: TGTGCCAGCAGCTTAGGGCTCTCACGCCTCACAGATACGCAGTATTTT. J is TRBJ2-3 and V is TRBV7-3; unclear D gene. The CDR3 totals 16 residues. CDR1 and CDR2 from the germline V gene are SGHTA and FQGTGA. Deletions cut 2 bases from V and 2 bases from J, with 14 bases between.

The chain recombines TRBV9 with TRBJ2-7; 9 positions agree with TRBD1. Looked up from germline, CDR1 is SGDLS and CDR2 is YYNGEE. The CDR3 covers 14 residues. Unmatched junction bases numbered 6, after V lost 0 bases and J lost 8 bases. CDR3 sequence reads: CASSVGTGDFKQYF. The CDR3 DNA reads as TGTGCCAGCAGCGTAGGGACAGGGGATTTCAAGCAGTACTTC.

The chain is built from TRBV10-3 and TRBJ1-4, with no clear D. Germline V gives CDR1 ENHRY, CDR2 SYGVKD. The CDR3 is 13 amino acids. V was pared by 10 bases and J by 4 bases, with 13 bases between. This CDR3 reads CATLGSFNEKLFF. The CDR3 DNA sequence: TGTGCCACACTGGGGAGCTTTAATGAAAAACTGTTTTTT.

This sequence joins TRBV28 and TRBJ1-2; D may be TRBD1 (6 bases). CDR1 is MDHEN and CDR2 is SYDVKM in the germline V gene. This CDR3 region has 13 residues. The germline V and J ends were trimmed by 4 bases and 4 bases, with 10 bases remaining between them. The CDR3 loop reads CASSSDSSYGYTF. The CDR3 nucleotides read TGTGCCAGCAGTTCGGACAGCTCCTATGGCTACACCTTC.

The chain has TRBV7-3 and TRBJ1-2; D not resolved. Trimming took off 4 bases at V and 1 base at J, with 7 bases between the two ends. The CDR3 length is 13 residues. Germline V gene data show CDR1 as SGHTA and CDR2 as FQGTGA. CDR3: CASSSGVNYGYTF. The CDR3 DNA is TGTGCCAGCAGCTCCGGGGTTAACTATGGCTACACCTTC.

The chain has TRBV7-3 and TRBJ1-1, with unresolved D. V lost 2 bases and J 4 bases, leaving 11 bases between the germline ends. Germline V lookup: CDR1 SGHTA, CDR2 FQGTGA. The CDR3 has 14 amino acids. In nucleotides, the CDR3 is TGTGCCAGCAGCTTAGGCGGGCCCGGCACTGAAGCTTTCTTT. It codes for CASSLGGPGTEAFF.

This chain uses TRBV11-2 with TRBJ2-7; D is undetermined. The ends were cut back, 4 bases at V and 3 bases at J, with 7 bases in the middle. This CDR3 comprises 12 residues. CDR1 and CDR2 from the germline V gene are SGHAT and FQNNGV. This CDR3 is CASSSDFYEQYF. Written as DNA, the CDR3 is TGTGCCAGCAGCTCAGACTTCTACGAGCAGTACTTC.